The next 24 T cell receptor beta chains were all read from a single sample in a study of Graves' ophthalmopathy and Graves' hyperthyroidism. Amplification targeted the TCR beta CDR3 regions, with RNA transcripts as the source material. An initial RT-PCR round employing HTBI primers preceded a second-round multiplex PCR. MiXCR, run by TCRdb on the multiplex PCR reads, gives a single entry per CDR3 protein. The profile covers 300,000 to 450,000 distinct CDR3 sequences, with 17% appearing a single time and 2% to 3% taken by the ten largest. What was sequenced was peripheral blood. The origin of the receptors is an adult woman with stable Graves' hyperthyroidism.

This clonotype was recorded many times. The chain carries TRBV7-2 and TRBJ2-7; no clear D. V lost 5 bases and J 3 bases, leaving 11 bases between the germline ends. Germline assignment: CDR1 SGHTA and CDR2 FQGNSA. The CDR3 runs to 13 residues. CDR3 region: CASSPLSGYEQYF. The CDR3 DNA sequence: TGTGCCAGCAGCCCCCTTTCAGGCTACGAGCAGTACTTC.

This clonotype was recorded many times. CDR3 sequence (DNA): TGTGCCAGCAGTTTTGTGTCTAGCGGGACTGGCGAGCAGTACTTC. Protein sequence: CASSFVSSGTGEQYF. The chain couples TRBV28 to TRBJ2-7; 9 nucleotides line up with TRBD2. This CDR3 region has 15 residues. Germline V gene data show CDR1 as MDHEN and CDR2 as SYDVKM. V lost 3 bases and J lost 6; bases outside the gene matches: 9.

Of note for this clonotype: It may be a read error: a sequence one base away is much more abundant. The chain links TRBV3-1 to TRBJ2-2; no reliable D call. Looked up from germline, CDR1 is LGHDT and CDR2 is YNNKEL (reference sequence). V shed 7 bases and J shed 7 bases, with 13 bases lying between them. This CDR3 is 13 amino acids long. The CDR3 coding sequence is TGTGCCAGCAACCCCCGACACGTCGGGGAGCTGTTTTTT. Protein product: CASNPRHVGELFF. Drawing the rest from reference TRBV3-1 and TRBJ2-2, the complete variable domain is DTAVSQTPKYLVTQMGNDKSIKCEQNLGHDTMYWYKQDSKKFLKIMFSYNNKELIINETVPNRFSPKSPDKAHLNLHINSLELGDSAVYFCASNPRHVGELFFGEGSRLTVL.

This clonotype has a single count. V is TRBV19 and J is TRBJ1-1; D not certain. The CDR3 runs 14 residues. Germline-derived CDR1 and CDR2 are LNHDA and SQIVND (reference sequence). Deletions cut 7 bases from V and 0 bases from J, with 12 bases between. The CDR3 here is CASKLWPMNTEAFF. In DNA, the CDR3 is TGTGCCAGTAAACTTTGGCCGATGAACACTGAAGCTTTCTTT.

This clonotype was counted between two and nine times. The chain uses TRBV10-3 and TRBJ2-3; TRBD2 is a possible D gene (5 bases). This CDR3 has 16 amino acids. Germline V lookup: CDR1 ENHRY, CDR2 SYGVKD. Between the trimmed V and J ends, which lost 10 bases and 1 base, there was a span of 21 bases. The CDR3 is CATRDTLSAGTDTQYF. The CDR3 bases are TGTGCCACTCGCGACACACTTAGCGCCGGCACAGATACGCAGTATTTT.

In its sample, this clonotype was seen many times. The chain employs TRBV30 and TRBJ2-5; D gene ambiguous. This CDR3 contains 13 residues. Trimming removed 2 bases at V and 5 bases at J, with 12 bases between. The germline CDR1 and CDR2 sequences are GTSNPN and SVGIG (reference sequence). The CDR3 region has the DNA TGTGCCTGGAGTTTCGACATGGAGGAGACCCAGTACTTC. Translated, it gives CAWSFDMEETQYF.

About this clonotype: It may be a read error: a sequence one base away is much more abundant. The chain employs TRBV13 and TRBJ1-1; D uncertain. The germline CDR1 and CDR2 sequences are PRHDT and FYEKMQ (reference sequence). This CDR3 is 16 amino acids long. CDR3 DNA sequence: TGTGCCAGCGGCTTGGGTGGCTTCGGTGGGGACACTGAAGCTTTCTTT. Its translation is CASGLGGFGGDTEAFF.

The table lists this clonotype with a few counts. CDR3 region: CARRGTGDGYTF. The CDR3 DNA reads as TGCGCGCGCCGGGGGACGGGGGATGGCTACACCTTC. The chain links TRBV4-1 to TRBJ1-2; perhaps TRBD1 as D (5 bases). Germline CDR1 MGHRA, CDR2 YSYEKL. This CDR3 has 12 amino acids.

This clonotype was counted ten times or more. The chain combines TRBV19 with TRBJ1-2; 8 bases fit TRBD1. There are 16 residues in the CDR3. J was trimmed by 0 bases and V by 7 bases; bases with no gene match: 10. CDR1 LNHDA and CDR2 SQIVND come from the germline V gene (reference sequence). Written as DNA, the CDR3 is TGTGCCAGTACCCTGTCGGGGGACAGGTCTAACTATGGCTACACCTTC. Its protein is CASTLSGDRSNYGYTF.

This clonotype came up many times. The chain combines TRBV5-1 with TRBJ2-5; D unclear. Trimming pared 3 bases from V and 4 bases from J, leaving 13 bases between. This CDR3 region has 14 residues. The germline V gene has CDR1 SGHRS and CDR2 YFSETQ. CDR3 in DNA: TGCGCCAGCAGCTCAACCCAAGGACCAGAGACCCAGTACTTC. Its translation: CASSSTQGPETQYF. Using reference TRBV5-1 and TRBJ2-5 for the parts outside the CDR3, the full variable domain is KAGVTQTPRYLIKTRGQQVTLSCSPISGHRSVSWYQQTPGQGLQFLFEYFSETQRNKGNFPGRFSGRQFSNSRSEMNVSTLELGDSALYLCASSSTQGPETQYFGPGTRLLVL.

The chain links TRBV11-2 to TRBJ2-7; 10 bases map to TRBD1. The ends lost 5 bases at V and 0 bases at J; junction bases unmatched: 4. CDR3 length equals 15 residues. Germline V gene sequence: CDR1 SGHAT, CDR2 FQNNGV. The DNA of the CDR3 is TGTGCCAGCAGCCTGACAGGGGGCCTCTCCTACGAGCAGTACTTC. This encodes CASSLTGGLSYEQYF.

Worth noting for this clonotype: A much larger clone lies one base from this, so it may be a read error. This chain uses TRBV27 with TRBJ2-7, with D perhaps matching TRBD1 or TRBD2 (5 bases each). The CDR3 runs 13 residues. The V end lost 4 bases, the J end lost 7 bases, and 14 bases lay between the germline ends. The V gene's germline CDR1 is MNHEY and CDR2 SMNVEV (reference sequence). This CDR3 reads CASSSTVGVEQYF. CDR3 sequence (DNA): TGTGCCAGCAGTTCCACTGTGGGGGTTGAGCAGTACTTC.

The sample holds many counts of this clonotype. V usage is TRBV20-1 and J usage is TRBJ1-1; possible D gene TRBD1, 5 bases. Deletions cut 6 bases from V and 1 base from J, with 9 bases between. The CDR3 runs 12 residues. Per the germline V gene, CDR1 is DFQATT and CDR2 is SNEGSKA (reference sequence). This CDR3 reads CSAARGNTEAFF. Here the CDR3 DNA reads TGCAGTGCCGCGAGGGGGAACACTGAAGCTTTCTTT.

This clonotype was seen ten or more times. The junction and the germline gene differ at one end; a read error may be behind it. This chain connects TRBV7-7 to TRBJ2-2; D not resolved. The CDR3 runs 14 residues. Germline V gene data show CDR1 as SSHAT and CDR2 as FNYEAQ (reference sequence). The CDR3 sequence is CASSLVPETGELFF. The CDR3 DNA reads as TGTGCTAGCAGCTTAGTTCCTGAAACCGGGGAGCTGTTTTTT.

CDR3 region: CSATSGGQDTEAFF. In DNA form, the CDR3 reads TGCAGTGCTACCTCAGGGGGCCAGGACACTGAAGCTTTCTTT. V is TRBV20-1 and J is TRBJ1-1, with 8 bases identical to TRBD1. The CDR3 loop spans 14 amino acids. The V gene's germline CDR1 is DFQATT and CDR2 SNEGSKA (reference sequence). J was trimmed by 3 bases and V by 4 bases; bases with no gene match: 7.

As concerns this clonotype: This CDR3 is missing its conserved last phenylalanine or tryptophan, likely due to a read error. The DNA is left out, because the CDR3 cannot be placed on it with certainty; the CDR3 is given as TCRdb lists it. The chain joins TRBV6-2 or TRBV6-3 to TRBJ1-2; the DNA was not used to check the table's D call, TRBD1. Germline CDR1 is MNHEY and CDR2 is SVGEGT. The length of the CDR3 is 18 amino acids, counting both ends. The CDR3 loop is CASSYSGSWTYGGLGYRV.

In this sample, this clonotype turned up a few times. V is TRBV6-2 or TRBV6-3 and J is TRBJ2-7, with D perhaps being TRBD1 or TRBD2 (5 bases each). Trimming removed 6 bases at V and 7 bases at J, with 19 bases between. In germline, CDR1 is MNHEY, CDR2 SVGEGT. CDR3 length: 14 amino acids. The CDR3 DNA reads as TGTGCCAGCAGGGGGGAGTCCCCCTATCGGGAGCAGTACTTC. Residues: CASRGESPYREQYF.

CDR3 nucleotide sequence: TGTGCCAGCAGTTACTCGGCAGGGCTTGGCTACACCTTC. This translates into CASSYSAGLGYTF. The V and J genes are TRBV6-2 or TRBV6-3 and TRBJ1-2; perhaps TRBD1 as D (5 bases). CDR3 length: 13 amino acids. V lost 0 bases, J lost 7 bases, and 9 bases lay in between. Germline CDR1 reads MNHEY; CDR2 reads SVGEGT.

At least ten counts were recorded for this clonotype. This rearrangement joins TRBV15 to TRBJ2-4; the match to TRBD1 covers 7 bases. V shed 1 base and J 1 base; nucleotides not matched to a gene: 1. CDR1 is LNHNV and CDR2 is YYDKDF in the germline V gene (reference sequence). The CDR3 contains 15 residues. The CDR3 DNA reads as TGTGCCACCAGCAGAGGCAGGGGGGCCAAAAACATTCAGTACTTC. This translates into CATSRGRGAKNIQYF.

This chain joins TRBV9 and TRBJ2-2; D possibly corresponds to TRBD1 (5 bases). V was clipped by 3 bases and J by 4 bases, with 10 bases between them. The CDR3 is 14 residues long. Germline values: CDR1 SGDLS, CDR2 YYNGEE. DNA for the CDR3: TGTGCCAGCAGCGCGACAGCCAGCACCGGGGAGCTGTTTTTT. Amino acid sequence: CASSATASTGELFF.

This clonotype was seen once. The V gene is TRBV12-3 or TRBV12-4, the J gene TRBJ1-5; D gene ambiguous. Trimming removed 2 bases at V and 1 base at J, with 6 bases between. CDR3 length: 14 amino acids. CDR3 sequence: CASSLHRSNQPQHF. CDR3 nucleotide sequence: TGTGCCAGCAGTTTACACCGAAGCAATCAGCCCCAGCATTTT.

The sample holds many counts of this clonotype. The CDR3 spells CSVEDAAAAQETQYF. The CDR3 coding sequence is TGCAGCGTTGAAGATGCGGCGGCAGCCCAAGAGACCCAGTACTTC. The chain recombines TRBV29-1 with TRBJ2-5; D gene unclear. This CDR3 spans 15 amino acids. The V gene's germline CDR1 is SQVTM and CDR2 ANQGSEA. Trimming removed 0 bases at V and 1 base at J, with 12 bases between.

The sample holds many counts of this clonotype. The CDR3 loop is CASSLKGGGHYEQYF. CDR3 nucleotides: TGTGCCAGCAGCTTAAAAGGTGGGGGGCACTACGAGCAGTACTTC. The chain carries TRBV7-3 and TRBJ2-7, with D perhaps given as TRBD1 or TRBD2 (6 bases each). V gave up 1 base and J gave up 3 bases, with 13 bases separating them. Germline values: CDR1 SGHTA, CDR2 FQGTGA. The CDR3 is made up of 15 amino acids.

This clonotype was recorded at least ten times. This sequence joins TRBV27 and TRBJ2-5; D is unresolved. Looked up from germline, CDR1 is MNHEY and CDR2 is SMNVEV (reference sequence). Trimming took 0 bases from V and 3 from J, leaving 8 bases between them. The CDR3 has 14 residues. The CDR3 spells CASSLSILEETQYF. The CDR3 DNA reads TGTGCCAGCAGTTTATCCATCCTGGAAGAGACCCAGTACTTC.